One sample yielded the 30 T cell receptor beta chains listed below, sequenced in a study of T cell responses to AZD1222 COVID-19 vaccine. Data came from immunoSEQ multiplex PCR; TCRdb stores just in-frame clones and leaves some out. The table includes 150,000 to 200,000 clones, roughly 90% detected once. The input for sequencing was peripheral blood, taken on day 0 of AZD1222 vaccination. Every receptor here comes from an adult in good health.

This clone has only one observation. V gene TRBV3-1 (or the pseudogene TRBV3-2) combines with J gene TRBJ2-2; possible D gene TRBD1, 5 bases. This CDR3 contains 16 residues. CDR1 LGHDT and CDR2 YNNKEL come from the germline V gene (reference sequence). The ends were cut back, 1 base at V and 5 bases at J, with 14 bases in the middle. This CDR3 reads CASSQGWGGQTGELFF. The DNA for the CDR3 is TGTGCCAGCAGCCAAGGGTGGGGCGGCCAAACCGGGGAGCTGTTTTTT.

The rearrangement links TRBV3-1 (or the pseudogene TRBV3-2) to TRBJ2-2; D is uncertain. Germline CDR1 is LGHDT and CDR2 is YNNKEL (reference sequence). Between the trimmed V and J ends, which lost 11 bases and 1 base, there was a span of 11 bases. CDR3 length: 13 amino acids. The CDR3: CAGYYRNTGELFF. The DNA for the CDR3 is TGTGCCGGGTACTACAGGAACACCGGGGAGCTGTTTTTT.

The chain couples TRBV5-5 to TRBJ2-7, with D possibly being TRBD2 (5 bases). Germline values: CDR1 SGHKS, CDR2 YYEKEE (reference sequence). CDR3 length: 13 amino acids. Between the trimmed V and J ends, which lost 2 bases and 3 bases, there was a span of 9 bases. The DNA of the CDR3 is TGTGCCAGCAGCTTCATCGGGATCTACGAGCAGTACTTC. Protein product: CASSFIGIYEQYF.

The rearrangement joins TRBV7-2 to TRBJ2-3; D might be TRBD1 (5 bases). Germline values: CDR1 SGHTA, CDR2 FQGNSA. V was pared by 4 bases and J by 4 bases, with 15 bases between. The CDR3 is made up of 15 amino acids. CDR3 nucleotides: TGTGCCAGCAGCTCCCAGGGTTATAGGTCAGATACGCAGTATTTT. Protein product: CASSSQGYRSDTQYF.

V and J are TRBV25-1 and TRBJ1-1, with D possibly being TRBD1 (6 bases). The CDR3 has 13 residues. V was pared by 5 bases and J by 6 bases, with 13 bases between. CDR1 and CDR2 from the germline V gene are MGHDK and SYGVNS. CDR3 DNA sequence: TGTGCCAGCAGTATACAGGGCCAGGCTGAAGCTTTCTTT. The encoded protein is CASSIQGQAEAFF.

The chain links TRBV11-2 to TRBJ1-1; D is ambiguous. The CDR3 is made up of 15 amino acids. V lost 0 bases to trimming and J lost 1 base, with 9 bases between them. Per germline, CDR1 SGHAT and CDR2 FQNNGV. The CDR3 sequence is CASSLDPGKNTEAFF. The CDR3 region has the DNA TGTGCCAGCAGCTTAGACCCCGGAAAGAACACTGAAGCTTTCTTT.

This chain links TRBV30 with TRBJ1-6; D remains unclear. The germline CDR1 and CDR2 sequences are GTSNPN and SVGIG (reference sequence). This CDR3 has 13 residues. V lost 0 bases and J lost 9, with 9 bases in between. The CDR3 DNA reads as TGTGCCTGGAGTGTAACCCGGGGTTCACCCCTCCACTTT. Its translation is CAWSVTRGSPLHF.

This rearrangement joins TRBV9 to TRBJ1-1, with D possibly TRBD1 on 6 matching bases. Germline CDR1 reads SGDLS; CDR2 reads YYNGEE. The V end was cut by 0 bases, the J end by 1 base, with 10 bases between. CDR3 size: 15 residues. The CDR3 spells CASSVDDRRNTEAFF. DNA of the CDR3: TGTGCCAGCAGCGTAGATGACAGGCGGAACACTGAAGCTTTCTTT. The full variable domain, with the rest looked up from reference TRBV9 and TRBJ1-1, is DSGVTQTPKHLITATGQRVTLRCSPRSGDLSVYWYQQSLDQGLQFLIQYYNGEERAKGNILERFSAQQFPDLHSELNLSSLELGDSALYFCASSVDDRRNTEAFFGQGTRLTVV.

The genes are TRBV6-1 and TRBJ2-5; 8 nucleotides agree with TRBD2. The CDR3 runs 14 residues. Germline-derived CDR1 and CDR2 are MNHNS and SASEGT. V lost 3 bases and J lost 6; bases outside the gene matches: 6. CDR3 nucleotide sequence: TGTGCCAGCAGTGAGGCGGGGGGTATACAGACCCAGTACTTC. Residues: CASSEAGGIQTQYF.

This chain uses TRBV11-2 with TRBJ2-7; 8 bases fit TRBD1. Losses at the gene ends were 5 bases for V and 3 bases for J; bases not matched to a gene: 9. CDR1 is SGHAT, CDR2 FQNNGV, per germline. The length of the CDR3 is 15 residues. The CDR3, as DNA: TGTGCCAGCAGCCCGGGGACAGGAGGCGGCTACGAGCAGTACTTC. Its translation is CASSPGTGGGYEQYF.

V gene TRBV6-1 combines with J gene TRBJ1-1; no clear D gene. Germline CDR1 MNHNS, CDR2 SASEGT. V gave up 5 bases and J gave up 8 bases, with 9 bases separating them. The CDR3 length is 11 residues. CDR3 sequence (DNA): TGTGCCAGCAGTTCTCAACAAGAAGCTTTCTTT. Its protein is CASSSQQEAFF.

This sequence joins TRBV6-1 and TRBJ1-3; 9 bases fit TRBD1. CDR1 and CDR2 (germline): MNHNS, SASEGT. The CDR3 is 18 residues long. The V and J ends lost 0 bases and 1 base, in that order; junction bases with no gene match: 7. The chain's CDR3 is CASSEAGTGKRSGNTIYF. CDR3 bases: TGTGCCAGCAGTGAAGCCGGGACAGGGAAGAGGTCTGGAAACACCATATATTTT.

The V gene is TRBV7-9, the J gene TRBJ1-4; TRBD1 agrees at 7 bases. CDR1 and CDR2 from the germline V gene are SEHNR and FQNEAQ (reference sequence). The J segment lost 3 bases and the V segment lost 4 bases, leaving 8 bases of the junction unmatched. The CDR3 has 16 amino acids. This chain's CDR3 is CASSSYRGRANEKLFF. As DNA, the CDR3 is TGTGCCAGCAGCTCCTACAGGGGACGGGCTAATGAAAAACTGTTTTTT.

The rearrangement joins TRBV7-6 to TRBJ2-1; no firm D call. This CDR3 contains 16 residues. Germline V CDR1 and CDR2: SGHVS, FNYEAQ. V lost 1 base, J lost 6 bases, and 16 bases lay in between. CDR3 nucleotide sequence: TGTGCCAGCAGCTTAGTAGGTCCCCCGACTCCCAATGAGCAGTTCTTC. Translating it yields CASSLVGPPTPNEQFF.

Comment on this clone: This sample includes further DNA sequences coding for the same CDR3. V and J are TRBV18 and TRBJ2-3; D ambiguous. The CDR3 runs to 12 residues. Trimming stripped 3 bases from V and 6 bases from J, with 7 bases between. CDR1 is KGHSH and CDR2 is LQKENI in the germline V gene. CDR3 protein: CASSPGTDTQYF. The DNA for the CDR3 is TGTGCCAGCTCACCCGGAACTGATACGCAGTATTTT.

The J gene is TRBJ2-2, the V gene TRBV7-9, with 8 bases identical to TRBD1. The V segment lost 7 bases and the J segment 4 bases; nucleotides outside the gene matches: 5. Germline V gene sequence: CDR1 SEHNR, CDR2 FQNEAQ (reference sequence). CDR3 length: 14 amino acids. CDR3 in DNA: TGTGCCAGCAAAAGGACAGGGTCCACCGGGGAGCTGTTTTTT. It codes for CASKRTGSTGELFF. Supplemented by reference TRBV7-9 and TRBJ2-2, the full variable domain reads DTGVSQNPRHKITKRGQNVTFRCDPISEHNRLYWYRQTLGQGPEFLTYFQNEAQLEKSRLLSDRFSAERPKGSFSTLEIQRTEQGDSAMYLCASKRTGSTGELFFGEGSRLTVL.

The V and J genes are TRBV18 and TRBJ2-1; D call uncertain. The CDR3 covers 17 residues. The germline CDR1 and CDR2 sequences are KGHSH and LQKENI. Trimming removed 0 bases from V and 5 bases from J, with 17 bases in between. CDR3 in DNA: TGTGCCAGCTCACCACCGCTATCCAGCAAGGACCACAATGAGCAGTTCTTC. It yields the protein CASSPPLSSKDHNEQFF.

This clone was seen just once. This rearrangement joins TRBV19 to TRBJ1-4; D is possibly TRBD1 (5 bases). The ends were cut back, 5 bases at V and 8 bases at J, with 9 bases in the middle. Germline CDR1 and CDR2: LNHDA and SQIVND (reference sequence). The CDR3 runs 12 residues. CDR3 sequence (DNA): TGTGCCAGTAGTCTTTGGGACGAAAAACTGTTTTTT. Its protein is CASSLWDEKLFF.

The CDR3: CASSGSNTGELFF. The CDR3 nucleotides read TGTGCCAGCAGTGGCTCGAACACCGGGGAGCTGTTTTTT. J is TRBJ2-2 and V is TRBV2; D is unclear. Trimming removed 4 bases at V and 0 bases at J, with 3 bases between. Looked up from germline, CDR1 is SNHLY and CDR2 is FYNNEI. CDR3 size: 13 residues.

The chain has TRBV12-2 and TRBJ1-2. TRBV12-2 is a recognized pseudogene. The CDR3 runs 15 residues. The CDR3 here is CASRDQSGGFGGYTF. In DNA form, the CDR3 reads TGTGCAAGTCGCGACCAATCAGGCGGGTTCGGTGGCTACACCTTC.

This CDR3 is CASSPLTNTEAFF. CDR3 bases: TGTGCCAGCTCACCACTTACAAACACTGAAGCTTTCTTT. The V call is TRBV18, the J call TRBJ1-1; D is unclear. In germline, CDR1 is KGHSH, CDR2 LQKENI. The CDR3 sequence is 13 residues long. The V gene lost 1 base and the J gene lost 2 bases, with 5 bases spanning the gap.

The chain joins TRBV15 to TRBJ1-2; 9 bases match TRBD1. Germline values: CDR1 LNHNV, CDR2 YYDKDF (reference sequence). V shed 5 bases and J 7 bases; nucleotides not matched to a gene: 11. This CDR3 contains 15 residues. CDR3 residues: CATSGGTGLWSGYTF. CDR3 sequence (DNA): TGTGCCACCAGCGGAGGGACAGGGTTATGGAGTGGCTACACCTTC.

In its sample, this clone was seen once. The CDR3 is CASSISRNQPQHF. The DNA for the CDR3 is TGTGCCAGTAGTATTTCTAGAAATCAGCCCCAGCATTTT. This chain joins TRBV19 and TRBJ1-5, with D unclear. Trimming stripped 3 bases from V and 4 bases from J, with 7 bases between. This CDR3 spans 13 amino acids. CDR1 LNHDA and CDR2 SQIVND come from the germline V gene (reference sequence). The whole variable domain, filled in from reference TRBV19 and TRBJ1-5, reads DGGITQSPKYLFRKEGQNVTLSCEQNLNHDAMYWYRQDPGQGLRLIYYSQIVNDFQKGDIAEGYSVSREKKESFPLTVTSAQKNPTAFYLCASSISRNQPQHFGDGTRLSIL.

CDR3 amino acids: CASSYREGGNQPQHF. CDR3 in DNA: TGTGCCAGCAGCTATCGGGAGGGTGGCAATCAGCCCCAGCATTTT. The V gene is TRBV7-2, the J gene TRBJ1-5; D gene unclear. The CDR3 extends over 15 amino acids. V lost 4 bases to trimming and J lost 2 bases, with 12 bases between them. The germline gives CDR1 SGHTA, CDR2 FQGNSA.

The CDR3 DNA reads as TGTGCCAGCAGATCCACCCCCGGTCAATTTGGCTACACCTTC. It codes for CASRSTPGQFGYTF. The chain carries TRBV6-5 and TRBJ1-2, with no clear D. With 6 bases removed from V and 7 bases from J, the gap between germline ends came to 18 bases. Germline CDR1 is MNHEY and CDR2 is SVGAGI. The CDR3 loop spans 14 amino acids.

This clone was counted a single time. The CDR3 reads CASSWGPQETQYF. The CDR3 DNA reads TGCGCCAGCAGCTGGGGACCACAAGAGACCCAGTACTTC. The chain is built from TRBV5-1 and TRBJ2-5; D possibly matches TRBD1 or TRBD2 (5 bases each). Germline V gene sequence: CDR1 SGHRS, CDR2 YFSETQ. With 3 bases removed from V and 2 bases from J, the gap between germline ends came to 8 bases. The CDR3 covers 13 residues. Full variable domain (outside the CDR3, taken from reference TRBV5-1 and TRBJ2-5): KAGVTQTPRYLIKTRGQQVTLSCSPISGHRSVSWYQQTPGQGLQFLFEYFSETQRNKGNFPGRFSGRQFSNSRSEMNVSTLELGDSALYLCASSWGPQETQYFGPGTRLLVL.

A single count supports this clone. The CDR3 protein is CASSRRGPEQFF. As DNA, the CDR3 is TGTGCCAGCAGCAGAAGGGGCCCGGAACAGTTCTTC. The chain has TRBV7-2 and TRBJ2-1; D is possibly TRBD1 (5 bases). Trimming removed 5 bases from V and 13 bases from J, with 15 bases in between. Germline CDR1 and CDR2: SGHTA and FQGNSA. This CDR3 comprises 12 residues.

The rearrangement joins TRBV5-8 to TRBJ2-7, with 9 bases lining up with TRBD2. CDR3 length: 17 amino acids. CDR1 SGHTS and CDR2 YDEGEE come from the germline V gene. J gave up 4 bases and V 3 bases, and 14 bases lay outside the gene matches. CDR3 in amino acids: CASSWRTSARGRYEQYF. The CDR3 DNA follows: TGTGCCAGCAGCTGGAGGACTAGCGCGAGAGGAAGGTACGAGCAGTACTTC.

This sequence joins TRBV5-1 and TRBJ2-1; 7 bases align to TRBD2. The J segment lost 2 bases and the V segment lost 2 bases, leaving 4 bases of the junction unmatched. This CDR3 is built from 15 residues. Germline CDR1 is SGHRS and CDR2 is YFSETQ. The CDR3 here is CASSFTGTTYNEQFF. The CDR3, as DNA: TGCGCCAGCAGCTTTACCGGGACTACCTACAATGAGCAGTTCTTC.

This chain joins TRBV28 and TRBJ1-5; unclear D gene. Germline CDR1 reads MDHEN; CDR2 reads SYDVKM. This CDR3 is built from 15 residues. V was clipped by 7 bases and J by 0 bases, with 13 bases between them. DNA for the CDR3: TGTGCCAGCAACCAAGGGCGTTATAGCAATCAGCCCCAGCATTTT. Translating gives CASNQGRYSNQPQHF.